The rows below give T cell receptor beta chains drawn from one sample of a study of CD4 T cells in relation to SARS-CoV-2 and coronaviruses. No antigen has been identified for these receptors. Method: immunoSEQ multiplex PCR; TCRdb's copy keeps in-frame clones and lacks some. The table shows about 23,000 clones, with 76% occurring only once. The sequencing input was CD4+ T cells from PBMCs, cultured in vitro. The source is a human donor in good health. The CDR3 runs from the conserved cysteine through the conserved F or W. D genes are given only for firm matches. Where a row states a size, it is once, few, many or the class of an expanded clone; other rows omit it.

J: TRBJ1-6; D: .; V: TRBV5-1; size: .; DNA: TGCGCCAGCAGTCGGGATCTCGTCACACCCCTCCACTTT; CDR3: CASSRDLVTPLHF
J: TRBJ1-1; D: TRBD1; V: TRBV7-9; size: .; DNA: TGTGCCAGCAGCGGCGGGACAGAGAACACTGAAGCTTTCTTT; CDR3: CASSGGTENTEAFF
J: TRBJ2-6; D: .; V: TRBV19; size: .; DNA: TGTGCCAGTAGCCCCTGGGGCTCTGGGGCCAACGTCCTGACTTTC; CDR3: CASSPWGSGANVLTF
J: TRBJ1-2; D: .; V: TRBV6-6; size: .; DNA: TGTGCCAGCATCCTCAACCGGGAGGAAGGCTACACCTTC; CDR3: CASILNREEGYTF
J: TRBJ2-3; D: .; V: TRBV2; size: .; DNA: TGTGCCAGCAGGGGGGACAGCACAGATACGCAGTATTTT; CDR3: CASRGDSTDTQYF
J: TRBJ1-1; D: .; V: TRBV6-6; size: .; DNA: TGTGCCAGCAGCCGGGGCTCCAGGAACACTGAAGCTTTCTTT; CDR3: CASSRGSRNTEAFF
J: TRBJ1-1; D: .; V: TRBV18; size: .; DNA: TGTGCCAGCTCACCACAGGGGCCCTCGAGGTCTGAAGCTTTCTTT; CDR3: CASSPQGPSRSEAFF
J: TRBJ2-1; D: .; V: TRBV7-8; size: .; DNA: TGTGCCAGCAGCCCACAAAGAACTCAGGGCGAGCAGTTCTTC; CDR3: CASSPQRTQGEQFF
J: TRBJ2-7; D: .; V: TRBV6-1; size: .; DNA: TGTGCCAGCAGTTCTGCGGAAGGTTCCGGCGAGCAGTACTTC; CDR3: CASSSAEGSGEQYF
J: TRBJ2-5; D: .; V: TRBV21-1; size: .; DNA: TGTGCCAGCAGCAAAGGTACAGAACGCGTCCAAGAGACCCAGTACTTC; CDR3: CASSKGTERVQETQYF
J: TRBJ2-6; D: TRBD2; V: TRBV3-1/TRBV3-2; size: .; DNA: TGTGCCAGCAGCCCCCTGGCGGGGGTCCTCTCTGGGGCCAACGTCCTGACTTTC; CDR3: CASSPLAGVLSGANVLTF
J: TRBJ2-7; D: TRBD2; V: TRBV5-4; size: .; DNA: TGTGCCAGCAGCGCAATAGCGGGCGGCTCCTACGAGCAGTACTTC; CDR3: CASSAIAGGSYEQYF
J: TRBJ1-3; D: .; V: TRBV3-1/TRBV3-2; size: few; DNA: TGTGCCAGCAGCCAAGATATCAGTCCTGGAAACACCATATATTTT; CDR3: CASSQDISPGNTIYF
J: TRBJ2-1; D: .; V: TRBV5-1; size: .; DNA: TGCGCCAGCAGCATGACTGTCTCCTACAATGAGCAGTTCTTC; CDR3: CASSMTVSYNEQFF
J: TRBJ2-3; D: .; V: TRBV20-1; size: .; DNA: TGCAGTGCACTTACAGAAGATACGCAGTATTTT; CDR3: CSALTEDTQYF
J: TRBJ1-5; D: .; V: TRBV6-1; size: .; DNA: TGTGCCAGCAGTGAAGCTTCCCTCGGAAGACAGCCCCAGCATTTT; CDR3: CASSEASLGRQPQHF
J: TRBJ1-1; D: TRBD1; V: TRBV5-1; size: .; DNA: TGCGCCAGCAGCCCGACAGGGGGTGTGGGCACTGAAGCTTTCTTT; CDR3: CASSPTGGVGTEAFF
J: TRBJ1-2; D: .; V: TRBV5-8; size: .; DNA: TGTGCCAGCAGCTTGGGGGTCACGTTCTATGGCTACACCTTC; CDR3: CASSLGVTFYGYTF
J: TRBJ1-6; D: TRBD1; V: TRBV27; size: once; DNA: TGTGCCAGCAAGGCGGCAGGGGGCCCGAGGCGGGAGAATTCACCCCTCCACTTT; CDR3: CASKAAGGPRRENSPLHF
J: TRBJ2-7; D: TRBD1; V: TRBV28; size: .; DNA: TGTGCCAGCACCCGGACAGGGATTGACGAGCAGTACTTC; CDR3: CASTRTGIDEQYF
J: TRBJ1-2; D: TRBD1; V: TRBV30; size: few; DNA: TGTGCCTGGACCGCAGGAGTTTACAGGGGCGCGGGTCGCACCTATGGCTACACCTTC; CDR3: CAWTAGVYRGAGRTYGYTF
J: TRBJ2-7; D: .; V: TRBV7-3; size: .; DNA: TGTGCCAGCAGCCCGACAGGTCTGAACGAGCAGTACTTC; CDR3: CASSPTGLNEQYF
J: TRBJ1-5; D: TRBD1; V: TRBV27; size: .; DNA: TGTGCCAGCAGTCCCGGGACAGGGGGCAATCAGCCCCAGCATTTT; CDR3: CASSPGTGGNQPQHF
J: TRBJ2-1; D: .; V: TRBV5-1; size: .; DNA: TGCGCCAGCACCCGGGACTCGCGGAATGAGCAGTTCTTC; CDR3: CASTRDSRNEQFF
J: TRBJ1-2; D: .; V: TRBV10-3; size: .; DNA: TGTGCCATCGCGGGCCCGAACTATGGCTACACCTTC; CDR3: CAIAGPNYGYTF
J: TRBJ1-4; D: .; V: TRBV7-3; size: .; DNA: TGTGCCAGCAGCCCCCACCCGCCGTCGACTGCAACTAATGAAAAACTGTTTTTT; CDR3: CASSPHPPSTATNEKLFF
J: TRBJ1-3; D: .; V: TRBV28; size: few; DNA: TGTGCCAGCAGTCTAGGACTCCACACCCGCGGAAACACCATATATTTT; CDR3: CASSLGLHTRGNTIYF
J: TRBJ2-1; D: .; V: TRBV28; size: .; DNA: TGTGCCAGCAGTTCCCCCTCGGGTACCCACAATGAGCAGTTCTTC; CDR3: CASSSPSGTHNEQFF
J: TRBJ1-2; D: .; V: TRBV9; size: .; DNA: TGTGCCAGCAGCGTAGAGGCAGGGAGCCTAGACTATGGCTACACCTTC; CDR3: CASSVEAGSLDYGYTF
J: TRBJ2-2; D: TRBD1; V: TRBV19; size: .; DNA: TGTGCCAGTAGTAGCCAAGGGGGCTCGTACACCGGGGAGCTGTTTTTT; CDR3: CASSSQGGSYTGELFF
J: TRBJ1-2; D: .; V: TRBV5-1; size: .; DNA: TGCGCCAGCAGCTTGGGTTCCGGGGGCGAGTATGGCTACACCTTC; CDR3: CASSLGSGGEYGYTF
J: TRBJ2-7; D: .; V: TRBV6-2/TRBV6-3; size: .; DNA: TGTGCCAGCAGTTACTCTGAGGACTACGAGCAGTACTTC; CDR3: CASSYSEDYEQYF
J: TRBJ1-2; D: .; V: TRBV2; size: few; DNA: TGTGCCAGCAGTGCCGACTATGGCTACACCTTC; CDR3: CASSADYGYTF
J: TRBJ1-3; D: .; V: TRBV19; size: .; DNA: TGTGCCAGTAGTCCGCGACACACGAGCTCTGGAAACACCATATATTTT; CDR3: CASSPRHTSSGNTIYF
J: TRBJ1-4; D: .; V: TRBV30; size: once; DNA: TGTGCCTGGAGTGTTCAAGGGGCTTCGGAAAAACTGTTTTTT; CDR3: CAWSVQGASEKLFF
J: TRBJ2-7; D: .; V: TRBV7-3; size: .; DNA: TGTGCCAGCAGCTTGGGACTGGGAAGCTCCTACGAGCAGTACTTC; CDR3: CASSLGLGSSYEQYF
J: TRBJ2-2; D: .; V: TRBV5-5; size: .; DNA: TGTGCCAGCAGCTTCGGAACCGAGAACACTGGGGAGCTGTTTTTT; CDR3: CASSFGTENTGELFF